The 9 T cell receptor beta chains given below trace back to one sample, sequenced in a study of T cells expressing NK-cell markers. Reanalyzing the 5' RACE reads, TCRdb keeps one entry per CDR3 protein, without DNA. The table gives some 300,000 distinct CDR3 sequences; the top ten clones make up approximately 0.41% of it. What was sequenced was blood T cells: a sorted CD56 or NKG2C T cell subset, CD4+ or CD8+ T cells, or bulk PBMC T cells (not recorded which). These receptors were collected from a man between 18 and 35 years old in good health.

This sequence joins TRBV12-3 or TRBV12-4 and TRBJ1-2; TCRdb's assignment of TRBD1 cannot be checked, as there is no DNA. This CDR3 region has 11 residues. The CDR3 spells CASRAGYGYTF.

The CDR3 reads CASSGGTVGEQFF. The chain carries TRBV25-1 and TRBJ2-1; TCRdb proposes TRBD2, but this gene call is untestable without DNA. Germline V gene sequence: CDR1 MGHDK, CDR2 SYGVNS. CDR3 length: 13 amino acids.

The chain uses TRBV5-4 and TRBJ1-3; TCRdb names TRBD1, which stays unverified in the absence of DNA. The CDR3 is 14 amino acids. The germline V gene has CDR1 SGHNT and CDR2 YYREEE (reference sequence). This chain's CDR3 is CASSLRGSGNTIYF.

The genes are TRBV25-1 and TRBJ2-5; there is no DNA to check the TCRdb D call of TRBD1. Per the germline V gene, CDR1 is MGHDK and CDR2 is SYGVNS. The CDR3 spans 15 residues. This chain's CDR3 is CASSDPGTGIETQYF.

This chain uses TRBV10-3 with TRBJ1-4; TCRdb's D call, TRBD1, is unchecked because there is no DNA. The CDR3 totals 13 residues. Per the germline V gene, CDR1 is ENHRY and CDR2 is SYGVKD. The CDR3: CAIRADRNEKLFF.

The CDR3: CSVEGRLAGESQETQYF. V gene TRBV29-1 combines with J gene TRBJ2-5; checking the TCRdb D call of TRBD2 is not possible without DNA. CDR1 and CDR2 from the germline V gene are SQVTM and ANQGSEA. This CDR3 spans 17 amino acids.

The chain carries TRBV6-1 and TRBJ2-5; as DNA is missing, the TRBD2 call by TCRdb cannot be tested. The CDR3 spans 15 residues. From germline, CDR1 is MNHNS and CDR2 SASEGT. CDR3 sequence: CASRNPSVSQETQYF.

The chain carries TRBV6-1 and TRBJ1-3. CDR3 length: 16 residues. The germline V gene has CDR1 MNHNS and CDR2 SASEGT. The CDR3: CASSEARLTSGNTIYF.

The CDR3: CASSRRQGPNSPLHF. The V gene is TRBV6-2 or TRBV6-3, the J gene TRBJ1-6; TCRdb calls TRBD1, which cannot be checked without DNA. CDR3 size: 15 residues. Germline-derived CDR1 and CDR2 are MNHEY and SVGEGT.